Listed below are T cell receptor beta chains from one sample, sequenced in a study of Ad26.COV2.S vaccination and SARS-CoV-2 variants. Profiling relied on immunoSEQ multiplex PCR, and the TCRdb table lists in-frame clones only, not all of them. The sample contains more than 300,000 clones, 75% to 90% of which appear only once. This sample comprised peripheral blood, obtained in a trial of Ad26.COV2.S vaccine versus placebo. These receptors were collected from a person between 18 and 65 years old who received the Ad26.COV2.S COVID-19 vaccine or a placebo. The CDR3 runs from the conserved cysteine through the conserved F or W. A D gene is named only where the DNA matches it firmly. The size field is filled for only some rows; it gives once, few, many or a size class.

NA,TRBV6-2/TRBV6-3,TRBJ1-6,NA,TGTGCCAGCAGTTACTCGAAGGAGCCGGGCCTCTATAATTCACCCCTCCACTTT,CASSYSKEPGLYNSPLHF
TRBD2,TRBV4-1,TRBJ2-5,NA,TGCGCCAGCAGCCAAGATAGGACTAGTGATCAAGAGACCCAGTACTTC,CASSQDRTSDQETQYF
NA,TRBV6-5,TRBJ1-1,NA,TGTGCCAGCAGACTTCCTGACAGGAGGAACACTGAAGCTTTCTTT,CASRLPDRRNTEAFF
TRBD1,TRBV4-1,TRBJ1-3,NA,TGCGCCAGCAGCCCTTCGGACAGGGTGGCTGGAAACACCATATATTTT,CASSPSDRVAGNTIYF
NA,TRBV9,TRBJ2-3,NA,TGTGCCAGCAGCGTATCTCAGGCGGGAGATACGCAGTATTTT,CASSVSQAGDTQYF
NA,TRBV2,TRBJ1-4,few,TGTGCCAGCAGTGAGGGACCGTCGGAAAAACTGTTTTTT,CASSEGPSEKLFF
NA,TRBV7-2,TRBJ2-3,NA,TGTGCCAGCAGCCGCGACGCGGCCTCACCCCGAGATACGCAGTATTTT,CASSRDAASPRDTQYF
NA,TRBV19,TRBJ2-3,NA,TGTGCCAGTAGTTCAATGACATGGGCAGATACGCAGTATTTT,CASSSMTWADTQYF
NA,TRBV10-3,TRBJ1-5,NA,TGTGCCATCGCCCCCCAGGCCTATAGCAATCAGCCCCAGCATTTT,CAIAPQAYSNQPQHF
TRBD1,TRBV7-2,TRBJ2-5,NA,TGTGCCAGCAGCTTAGTCGGACAGGGGGCCCTCCAAGAGACCCAGTACTTC,CASSLVGQGALQETQYF
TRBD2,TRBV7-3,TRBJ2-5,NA,TGTGCCAGCAGCCGTGGACTAGCGGGAGAGACCCAGTACTTC,CASSRGLAGETQYF
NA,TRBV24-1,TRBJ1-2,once,TGTGCCACCAGTGACACCTGGGGGGATGGCTACACCTTC,CATSDTWGDGYTF
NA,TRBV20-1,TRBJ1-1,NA,TGCAGTGCTAGTCAAGTAGTTTCCAACACTGAAGCTTTCTTT,CSASQVVSNTEAFF
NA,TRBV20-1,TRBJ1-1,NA,TGCAGTGCTGGGAATCAGGCTAAGGCTTTCTTT,CSAGNQAKAFF